This T cell receptor (beta chain) was obtained from a study of CD8 T cells in ankylosing spondylitis. General study findings and limits: About 8 highly homologous variants made up a TCR beta motif, and this motif appeared characteristic of ankylosing spondylitis blood. Peripheral blood held disease-linked clones only at relatively low frequency, and these were CD8+.

With V trimmed by 4 bases and J by 3 bases, 4 bases remained unmatched. The CDR3 has 14 residues. At least ten counts were recorded for this clonotype. The antigen is unknown. Quantitative barcoded 5'-RACE was used to prepare TCR beta libraries. In TCRdb, the 5' RACE reads were re-called with MiXCR into one record per CDR3 protein. This sample has 700,000 to 850,000 distinct CDR3 sequences, with about an eighth found just once. Sequenced: blood, either unsorted or a sorted T cell fraction (not recorded which). V gene TRBV12-3 or TRBV12-4 combines with J gene TRBJ1-2; TRBD1 matches 8 bases. The receptor was derived from a male donor with ankylosing spondylitis. The CDR3 DNA is TGTGCCAGCAGTTCGACGACAGGGGACTATGGCTACACCTTC. Its protein product is CASSSTTGDYGYTF.